This paragraph reports one T cell receptor (beta chain). The repertoire was sequenced with immunoSEQ multiplex PCR; TCRdb's copy has only in-frame clones and lacks some. The sample carries about 240,000 clones, 82% recorded once. The source of the sample is a study of blood T cell repertoires in COVID-19. Study details: The analysed material was cDNA or gDNA that came from T cells, B-cell-depleted T cells, or PBMCs.

CDR1 is SEHNR, CDR2 FQNEAQ, per germline (reference sequence). V shed 3 bases and J 0 bases; nucleotides not matched to a gene: 6. The CDR3 totals 17 residues. Sequenced: peripheral blood. The chain links TRBV7-9 to TRBJ2-2, with TRBD2 matching 8 bases. The receptor was derived from a woman in her fifties or sixties with active or convalescent COVID-19. The CDR3 region has the DNA TGTGCCAGCAGCTTGTCGGCGGGGGGCCCGAACACCGGGGAGCTGTTTTTT. Translating it yields CASSLSAGGPNTGELFF.